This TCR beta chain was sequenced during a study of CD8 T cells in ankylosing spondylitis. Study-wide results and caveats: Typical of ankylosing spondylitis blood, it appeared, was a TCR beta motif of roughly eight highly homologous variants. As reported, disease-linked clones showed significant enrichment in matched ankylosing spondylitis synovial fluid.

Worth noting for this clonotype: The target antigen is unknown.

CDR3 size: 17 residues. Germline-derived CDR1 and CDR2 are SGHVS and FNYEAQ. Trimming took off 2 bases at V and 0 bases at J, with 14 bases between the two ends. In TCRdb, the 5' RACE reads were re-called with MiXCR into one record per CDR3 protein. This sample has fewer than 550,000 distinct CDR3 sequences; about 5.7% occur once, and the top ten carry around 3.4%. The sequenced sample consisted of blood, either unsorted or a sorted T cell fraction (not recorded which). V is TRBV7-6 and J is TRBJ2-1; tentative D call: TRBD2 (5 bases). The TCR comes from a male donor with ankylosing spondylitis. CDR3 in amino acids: CASSLNGGVSSYNEQFF. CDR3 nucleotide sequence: TGTGCCAGCAGCTTAAACGGAGGTGTAAGCTCCTACAATGAGCAGTTCTTC. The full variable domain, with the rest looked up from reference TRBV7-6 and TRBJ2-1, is GAGVSQSPRYKVTKRGQDVALRCDPISGHVSLYWYRQALGQGPEFLTYFNYEAQQDKSGLPNDRFSAERPEGSISTLTIQRTEQRDSAMYRCASSLNGGVSSYNEQFFGPGTRLTVL.